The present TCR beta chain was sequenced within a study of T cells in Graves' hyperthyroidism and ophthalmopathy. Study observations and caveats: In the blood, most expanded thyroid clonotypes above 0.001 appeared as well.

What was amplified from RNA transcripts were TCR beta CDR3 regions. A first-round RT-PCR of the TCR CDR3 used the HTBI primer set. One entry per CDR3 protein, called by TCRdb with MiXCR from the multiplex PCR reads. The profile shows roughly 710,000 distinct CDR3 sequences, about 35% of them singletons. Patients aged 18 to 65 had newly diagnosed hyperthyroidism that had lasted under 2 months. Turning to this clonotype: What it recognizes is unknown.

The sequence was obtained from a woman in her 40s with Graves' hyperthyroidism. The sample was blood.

The CDR3 region has the DNA TGTGCCAGCAGTTATGACAGGGTAGGGAACACTGAAGCTTTCTTT. Amino acid sequence: CASSYDRVGNTEAFF. The chain recombines TRBV12-3 or TRBV12-4 with TRBJ1-1; 7 bases line up with TRBD1. With V trimmed by 4 bases and J by 1 base, 6 bases remained unmatched. The CDR3 contains 15 residues.